Detailed here is one T cell receptor beta chain. Germline CDR1 is SGHVS and CDR2 is FNYEAQ. The CDR3 is 15 amino acids. The J segment lost 0 bases and the V segment lost 1 base, leaving 3 bases of the junction unmatched. The assay was immunoSEQ multiplex PCR, and TCRdb's table has in-frame clones only and misses some. Of just under 9,500 clones listed, nearly 80% were seen once; the top ten hold about a third. This sample is part of a study of somatic mutations in cytotoxic T cells in rheumatoid arthritis. About the study: A roughly 30 ml EDTA sample of patient blood was drawn right after diagnosis, before any treatment.

V is TRBV7-6 and J is TRBJ2-7; 7 bases are a match to TRBD1. The source of this sequence is an adult with rheumatoid arthritis. The sample consisted of CD8+ T cells sorted from blood. The CDR3 here is CASSLEDRSSYEQYF. The CDR3 bases are TGTGCCAGCAGCTTAGAGGACAGGAGCTCCTACGAGCAGTACTTC.